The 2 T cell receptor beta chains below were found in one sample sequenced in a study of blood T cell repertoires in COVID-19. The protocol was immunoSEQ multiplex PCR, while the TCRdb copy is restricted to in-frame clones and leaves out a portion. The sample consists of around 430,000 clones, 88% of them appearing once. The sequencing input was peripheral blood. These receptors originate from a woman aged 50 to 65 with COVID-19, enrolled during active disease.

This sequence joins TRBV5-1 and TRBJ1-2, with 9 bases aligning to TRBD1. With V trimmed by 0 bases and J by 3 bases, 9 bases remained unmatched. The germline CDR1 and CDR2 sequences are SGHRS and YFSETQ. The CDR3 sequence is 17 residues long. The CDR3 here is CASSLAGMTGGDYGYTF. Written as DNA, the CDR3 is TGCGCCAGCAGCTTGGCCGGAATGACAGGGGGGGACTATGGCTACACCTTC.

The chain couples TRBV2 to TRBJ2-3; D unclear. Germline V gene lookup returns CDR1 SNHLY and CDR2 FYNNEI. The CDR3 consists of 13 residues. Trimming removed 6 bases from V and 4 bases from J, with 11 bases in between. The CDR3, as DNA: TGTGCCAGCAGCCTCACAACCGCAGATACGCAGTATTTT. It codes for CASSLTTADTQYF. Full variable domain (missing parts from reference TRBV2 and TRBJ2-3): EPEVTQTPSHQVTQMGQEVILRCVPISNHLYFYWYRQILGQKVEFLVSFYNNEISEKSEIFDDQFSVERPDGSNFTLKIRSTKLEDSAMYFCASSLTTADTQYFGPGTRLTVL.